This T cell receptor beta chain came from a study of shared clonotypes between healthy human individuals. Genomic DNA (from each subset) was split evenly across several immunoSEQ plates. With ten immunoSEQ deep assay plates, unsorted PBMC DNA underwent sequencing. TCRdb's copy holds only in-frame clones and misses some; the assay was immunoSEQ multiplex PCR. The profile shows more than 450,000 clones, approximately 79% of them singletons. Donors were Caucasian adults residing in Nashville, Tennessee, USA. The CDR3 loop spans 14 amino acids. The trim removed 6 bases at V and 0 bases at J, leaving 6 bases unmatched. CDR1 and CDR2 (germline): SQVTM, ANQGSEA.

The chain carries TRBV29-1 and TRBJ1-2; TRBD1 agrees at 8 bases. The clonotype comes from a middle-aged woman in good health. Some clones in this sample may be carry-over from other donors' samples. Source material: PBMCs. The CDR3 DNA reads TGCAGCGTAGCCGTACAGGGGGCTAACTATGGCTACACCTTC. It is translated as CSVAVQGANYGYTF.